This T cell receptor (beta chain) was recorded in a study of shared clonotypes between healthy human individuals. Study details: Three plates each covered CD4 naive and memory; CD8 naive two, CD8 memory one.

Findings and caveats of the study: Naive subsets typically showed greater estimated richness than memory subsets.

Germline loops: CDR1 SGHRS, CDR2 YFSETQ. CDR3 size: 21 residues. Trimming removed 1 base from V and 5 bases from J, with 34 bases in between. The test was conducted at deep level. Authors' analysis steps: ImmunoSEQ junction-only sequences lacked quality scores, so their filtering differed. Data came from immunoSEQ multiplex PCR; TCRdb stores just in-frame clones and leaves some out. That table furnishes V, J and clone size, whereas the DNA furnished D and trimming. The sample has about 1.5 million clones; nearly 99% are singletons. In regard to this clone: As yet, its antigen is unknown.

The specimen was naive CD4+ T cells sorted from blood. Noted subset: CD45RA+ positively selected. The chain has TRBV5-1 and TRBJ2-7; D is possibly TRBD1 or TRBD2 (5 bases each). The receptor's source is a man between 25 and 39 years old in good health. The CDR3 DNA sequence: TGCGCCAGCAGCTTGCGTAGCGCGCCCCCGGGGCCCAGCTACGCGTCGAACGAGCAGTACTTC. The encoded protein is CASSLRSAPPGPSYASNEQYF.